This T cell receptor beta chain was retrieved from a study of blood T cells in healthy people across ages. The CDR3 runs 13 residues. Germline V lookup: CDR1 WNHNN, CDR2 SYGVQD (reference sequence). With 4 bases removed from V and 12 bases from J, the gap between germline ends came to 16 bases. A second PCR of about 7 to 12 cycles used a sample-barcoded 5' primer and a J-beta primer mix. TCRdb re-analysed the 5' RACE reads in MiXCR, keeping a single row per CDR3 protein. Of more than 500,000 distinct CDR3 sequences in the sample, approximately 27% were seen once. This clonotype was sampled from an older woman in good health. Sequencing used blood. V is TRBV10-1 and J is TRBJ2-1; D perhaps matches TRBD1 (6 bases). The CDR3 DNA follows: TGCGCCAGCAGTGGGGCGAGACAGGCTCTGCAGTTCTTC. Translation: CASSGARQALQFF.